A selection of T cell receptor beta chains follows, all from one sample in a study of shared clonotypes between healthy human individuals. The protocol was immunoSEQ multiplex PCR, while the TCRdb copy is restricted to in-frame clones and leaves out a portion. The table shows under 2.5 million clones, with around 92% occurring only once. Sequencing was carried out using naive CD4+ T cells from PBMCs. Receptors originate from a man younger than 30 in good health. Some clones in this sample may be carry-over from other donors' samples. Each CDR3 is given with its conserved first and last residue. The size field is filled for only some rows; it gives once, few, many or a size class.

>TRBJ2-1|.|TRBV29-1
CSVEDLSSGNEQFF
>TRBJ1-5|.|TRBV4-1
CASSLQEYSNQPQHF
>TRBJ2-7|.|TRBV5-4
CASRAGTGTYEQYF
>TRBJ1-1|.|TRBV25-1
CASSVPGVGDRSEAFF
>TRBJ2-7|.|TRBV20-1
CSATSVYEQYF
>TRBJ2-7|.|TRBV28
CASRSLGGTYEQYF
>TRBJ1-3|few|TRBV19
CASNPGQGSRYTIYF
>TRBJ2-7|.|TRBV29-1
CSVEGAGPYEQYF
>TRBJ2-3|once|TRBV9
CASSGTRQGPRFTDTQYF
>TRBJ1-1|.|TRBV5-5
CASSLVFTEAFF
>TRBJ1-5|.|TRBV25-1
CASTGRGNQPQHF
>TRBJ2-7|.|TRBV7-6
CASSPWGSARAGEQYF
>TRBJ2-2|few|TRBV7-3
CASSLTYPGELFF
>TRBJ1-5|.|TRBV28
CASSFGLQGNQPQHF
>TRBJ2-2|.|TRBV28
CASNVPGTPLSGELFF
>TRBJ2-3|.|TRBV7-2
CASSLLGGRATDTQYF
>TRBJ2-1|.|TRBV6-5
CASRSSPGSYNEQFF
>TRBJ1-4|.|TRBV9
CASSVEARQINEKLFF
>TRBJ1-1|.|TRBV6-4
CASNRGMNTEAFF
>TRBJ2-1|.|TRBV7-9
CASSYRRDDNAQFF
>TRBJ2-7|.|TRBV6-5
CASSLRGDLYEQYF
>TRBJ2-5|once|TRBV5-1
CASSLTQIQETQYF
>TRBJ2-1|once|TRBV2
CASRSGTSAPRSSYNEQFF
>TRBJ2-7|.|TRBV27
CASTLRGQGITYEQYF
>TRBJ1-1|few|TRBV7-7
CASSPEGFMNTEAFF
>TRBJ2-5|.|TRBV7-2
CASSPRQALAGETQYF
>TRBJ2-5|once|TRBV6-5
CASSYYGTREAQYF
>TRBJ2-1|.|TRBV5-4
CASTPGSGRARGEQFF
>TRBJ1-3|.|TRBV5-1
CASSPELTFSGNTIYF
>TRBJ2-5|.|TRBV5-1
CASSQGLKETQYF
>TRBJ2-2|once|TRBV6-4
CANNVELFF
>TRBJ2-5|.|TRBV28
CASSSSGGGSKETQYF
>TRBJ2-5|.|TRBV4-3
CASSQGRQIETQYF
>TRBJ2-1|.|TRBV11-2
CASSPRPPPYNEQFF
>TRBJ1-2|once|TRBV5-1
CASSLDLWGGGYTF
>TRBJ2-2|.|TRBV6-1
CASSESGVGELFF
>TRBJ2-7|few|TRBV2
CASRAGTYSYEQYF
>TRBJ2-7|.|TRBV6-5
CASSTDRGQVEQYF
>TRBJ2-2|.|TRBV4-2
CASSQGLAGSGELFF
>TRBJ1-5|.|TRBV28
CATGSPVGISQPQHF
>TRBJ2-5|.|TRBV5-4
CASSRAGSGSETQYF
>TRBJ1-5|.|TRBV18
CASSPQGAFGNQPQHF
>TRBJ2-2|.|TRBV4-3
CASSPRHGGGTGELFF
>TRBJ2-3|.|TRBV7-9
CASSGTSGTDTQYF
>TRBJ1-1|few|TRBV19
CASSLWTGQDTEAFF
>TRBJ1-4|.|TRBV5-4
CASSSGGTGGTNGNEKLFF
>TRBJ2-3|.|TRBV14
CASSRLRGDTDTQYF
>TRBJ2-1|.|TRBV7-9
CASSVLAGGGNEQFF
>TRBJ2-3|.|TRBV19
CASSIGDLSTDTQYF
>TRBJ1-2|.|TRBV2
CASLLTESYGYTF
>TRBJ2-1|once|TRBV27
CASSLYISRQQQNEQFF
>TRBJ2-7|.|TRBV30
CAWSRGQGAVEQYF
>TRBJ1-1|.|TRBV6-6
CASSFKGGNTEAFF
>TRBJ2-2|once|TRBV6-1
CASSEGGRDTGELFF
>TRBJ1-3|.|TRBV25-1
CASSSDGGNTIYF
>TRBJ2-3|.|TRBV5-6
CASSTTLTDTQYF